A selection of T cell receptor beta chains follows, all from one sample in a study of blood T cell repertoires in COVID-19. Sequenced by immunoSEQ multiplex PCR; TCRdb stores in-frame clones only, minus some. Among approximately 150,000 clones, 65% to 85% were seen once, and the ten largest hold 5%. The sample was peripheral blood. The receptor set was obtained from a woman aged 45-59 years with acute or convalescent COVID-19. Both conserved end residues are part of each CDR3. A D gene is named only where the DNA matches it firmly.

CDR3	J	D	V
CASSQNIVSGNTIYF	TRBJ1-3	-	TRBV7-7
CASSLRDSTYEQYF	TRBJ2-7	TRBD1	TRBV5-6
CASSSYRVADTEAFF	TRBJ1-1	-	TRBV7-2
CASSLMTRGGLDEQYF	TRBJ2-7	TRBD2	TRBV7-2
CAISERIQGNPTIDQPQHF	TRBJ1-5	-	TRBV10-3
CASSPWGDGYTF	TRBJ1-2	-	TRBV18
CASSTGTPPYEQYF	TRBJ2-7	-	TRBV14
CASSLAGTPSYEQYF	TRBJ2-7	-	TRBV7-9
CASSYQTNYGYTF	TRBJ1-2	-	TRBV6-5
CASSLGTESYGYTF	TRBJ1-2	-	TRBV7-8
CASSPLGDRRETQYF	TRBJ2-5	TRBD1	TRBV6-2/TRBV6-3
CASSQGYSKVRGDGYTF	TRBJ1-2	-	TRBV4-3
CASSWHQGGVEAFF	TRBJ1-1	-	TRBV5-1
CASSQEEDTEAFF	TRBJ1-1	-	TRBV4-3
CASSPRDTSTDTQYF	TRBJ2-3	-	TRBV5-1
CASSTSQGAIEKLFF	TRBJ1-4	TRBD1	TRBV19
CASSVESTSGGYTGELFF	TRBJ2-2	TRBD2	TRBV9